The clone carrying this T cell receptor beta chain was seen a handful of times. This entry comes from a study of T cell changes during pregnancy in multiple sclerosis. Sequenced by immunoSEQ multiplex PCR; TCRdb stores in-frame clones only, minus some. The table records over 50,000 clones, about nine tenths of them present only once. Germline loops: CDR1 MNHEY, CDR2 SMNVEV (reference sequence). This CDR3 spans 13 amino acids. V was cut by 5 bases and J by 0 bases, with 7 bases left in between. This receptor was taken from a female donor in good health, enrolled as a control in a pregnancy study. The specimen comprised peripheral blood, sampled in the first trimester of pregnancy. This rearrangement joins TRBV27 to TRBJ1-1, with D unresolved. The CDR3 region has the DNA TGTGCCAGCAGTCCCCATCTGAACACTGAAGCTTTCTTT. It encodes CASSPHLNTEAFF.